These 15 T cell receptor beta chains originate from one sample sequenced in a study of T cell responses to AZD1222 COVID-19 vaccine (dated by TCRdb to 2020 to 2022). The time point label of this sample denotes: baseline before first vaccination. Libraries were constructed by the immunoSEQ multiplex PCR assay. TCRdb took this table from immuneACCESS and kept in-frame rearrangements with V and J called. Such tables lack part of the clones; where checked against another copy, unresolved V genes explain under half of the gap, and the rest is unexplained. The sample table lists about 150,000 clones, approximately 88% of them with a count of one. The top ten clonotypes cover roughly 2.1% of the sample. Sequences were derived from peripheral blood, sampled on day 0 of AZD1222 vaccination. All receptors derive from an adult in good health.

This chain connects TRBV7-3 to TRBJ1-2, with TRBD1 as a possible D gene (6 bases). Germline-derived CDR1 and CDR2 are SGHTA and FQGTGA. The ends were cut back, 0 bases at V and 5 bases at J, with 10 bases in the middle. This CDR3 contains 14 residues. The CDR3 DNA reads as TGTGCCAGCAGCTTAACCCCAGGGGAATATGGCTACACCTTC. This sequence encodes CASSLTPGEYGYTF.

This chain joins TRBV6-2 or TRBV6-3 and TRBJ1-4; D uncertain. Germline values: CDR1 MNHEY, CDR2 SVGEGT. The CDR3 covers 17 residues. With 1 base removed from V and 5 bases from J, the gap between germline ends came to 17 bases. CDR3 sequence: CASSYLVAEPENEKLFF. The CDR3 DNA reads as TGTGCCAGCAGTTACTTAGTCGCCGAACCCGAGAATGAAAAACTGTTTTTT.

This chain links TRBV7-9 with TRBJ1-5, with TRBD1 as a possible D gene (5 bases). Trimming removed 5 bases at V and 5 bases at J, with 16 bases between. The CDR3 runs 15 residues. The germline gives CDR1 SEHNR, CDR2 FQNEAQ (reference sequence). CDR3 coding DNA: TGTGCCAGCAGCCAAGATCAAGGGGATTATCAGCCCCAGCATTTT. This sequence encodes CASSQDQGDYQPQHF.

The CDR3 sequence: CATGTGRMNTEAFF. The CDR3 DNA reads as TGTGCCACAGGGACAGGCCGCATGAACACTGAAGCTTTCTTT. V usage is TRBV15 and J usage is TRBJ1-1; 8 bases agree with TRBD1. Germline assignment: CDR1 LNHNV and CDR2 YYDKDF (reference sequence). The CDR3 spans 14 residues. V shed 9 bases, J shed 0 bases, and the junction held 6 bases outside the gene matches. The variable domain in full, with the rest retrieved from reference TRBV15 and TRBJ1-1, is DAMVIQNPRYQVTQFGKPVTLSCSQTLNHNVMYWYQQKSSQAPKLLFHYYDKDFNNEADTPDNFQSRRPNTSFCFLDIRSPGLGDTAMYLCATGTGRMNTEAFFGQGTRLTVV.

The J gene is TRBJ1-5, the V gene TRBV3-1 (or the pseudogene TRBV3-2); D perhaps matches TRBD1 (5 bases). Trimming shortened V by 1 base and J by 7 bases, and 14 bases separated the two germline ends. CDR3 length: 15 amino acids. Germline CDR1 LGHDT, CDR2 YNNKEL (reference sequence). As DNA, the CDR3 is TGTGCCAGCAGCCAAGGGGTTACCAGGGACCAGCCCCAGCATTTT. Protein: CASSQGVTRDQPQHF.

This rearrangement joins TRBV24-1 to TRBJ2-3; TRBD2 aligns across 11 bases. CDR3 size: 16 residues. Germline loops: CDR1 KGHDR, CDR2 SFDVKD. J was trimmed by 5 bases and V by 3 bases; bases with no gene match: 6. The CDR3 DNA reads TGTGCCACCAGTGATCCGACTAGCGGGAATGGAGATACGCAGTATTTT. This sequence encodes CATSDPTSGNGDTQYF.

This chain connects TRBV18 to TRBJ1-5; TRBD1 aligns across 7 bases. CDR1 is KGHSH, CDR2 LQKENI, per germline. J lost 4 bases, V lost 2 bases, and 8 bases had no gene match. The CDR3 runs to 16 residues. In DNA, the CDR3 is TGTGCCAGCTCACCAACGGGCAGGGGGGTTAATCAGCCCCAGCATTTT. It is translated as CASSPTGRGVNQPQHF.

This chain joins TRBV6-6 and TRBJ1-2; 8 bases align to TRBD1. In germline, CDR1 is MNHNY, CDR2 SVGAGI (reference sequence). The CDR3 length is 13 residues. Losses at the gene ends were 5 bases for V and 6 bases for J; bases not matched to a gene: 5. CDR3 sequence (DNA): TGTGCCAGCAGTCGTGACAGGGGAGATGGCTACACCTTC. This encodes CASSRDRGDGYTF.

The chain has TRBV11-2 and TRBJ2-7; D gene ambiguous. Trimming stripped 2 bases from V and 7 bases from J, with 27 bases between. The CDR3 runs to 18 residues. Germline CDR1 SGHAT, CDR2 FQNNGV. Here the CDR3 reads CASSLSLELSLLMGEQYF. The CDR3 DNA follows: TGTGCCAGCAGCTTAAGCCTAGAACTGAGCCTTCTGATGGGGGAGCAGTACTTC.

This clone was seen just once. The genes are TRBV29-1 and TRBJ2-3; possibly TRBD2 for D (5 bases). V lost 6 bases and J 2 bases, leaving 15 bases between the germline ends. The CDR3 runs 14 residues. CDR1 and CDR2 (germline): SQVTM, ANQGSEA. In DNA, the CDR3 is TGCAGCGTCGCCCTAGAGCGGATCACAGATACGCAGTATTTT. The encoded protein is CSVALERITDTQYF.

The rearrangement uses TRBV6-2 or TRBV6-3 and TRBJ1-6, with unresolved D. V lost 0 bases and J 9 bases, leaving 6 bases between the germline ends. CDR3 size: 13 residues. Germline-derived CDR1 and CDR2 are MNHEY and SVGEGT. CDR3 nucleotide sequence: TGTGCCAGCAGTTACTCGCCAAGTTCACCCCTCCACTTT. This codes for CASSYSPSSPLHF.

The chain recombines TRBV11-3 with TRBJ2-3; D gene unclear. The CDR3 is made up of 13 amino acids. Germline V gene lookup returns CDR1 SGHNT and CDR2 YENEEA. Trimming pared 0 bases from V and 11 bases from J, leaving 12 bases between. The CDR3 protein is CASSLDWQRGQYF. CDR3 DNA: TGTGCCAGCAGCTTAGATTGGCAACGAGGGCAGTATTTT.

The V gene is TRBV5-1, the J gene TRBJ2-7, with 7 bases fitting TRBD2. Looked up from germline, CDR1 is SGHRS and CDR2 is YFSETQ. Germline trimming cut 4 bases from V and 4 bases from J; bases unmatched to any gene: 5. The length of the CDR3 is 13 residues. As DNA, the CDR3 is TGCGCCAGCAGCCGGGGACTACTGTACGAGCAGTACTTC. This gives the protein CASSRGLLYEQYF. Based on the CDR3 plus reference TRBV5-1 and TRBJ2-7, the full variable domain is KAGVTQTPRYLIKTRGQQVTLSCSPISGHRSVSWYQQTPGQGLQFLFEYFSETQRNKGNFPGRFSGRQFSNSRSEMNVSTLELGDSALYLCASSRGLLYEQYFGPGTRLTVT.

This clone showed up just once. The chain employs TRBV7-9 and TRBJ2-1, with D uncertain. Germline CDR1 reads SEHNR; CDR2 reads FQNEAQ (reference sequence). There are 12 residues in the CDR3. Trimming removed 5 bases from V and 9 bases from J, with 11 bases in between. CDR3 residues: CASSPGFTEQFF. Written as DNA, the CDR3 is TGTGCCAGCAGCCCCGGGTTTACTGAGCAGTTCTTC.

The genes are TRBV7-6 and TRBJ2-3, with a weak D call TRBD2 (6 bases). CDR3 length: 15 amino acids. The V gene lost 4 bases and the J gene lost 7 bases, with 18 bases spanning the gap. The germline CDR1 and CDR2 sequences are SGHVS and FNYEAQ. In nucleotides, the CDR3 is TGTGCCAGCAGCTCACTAGCCACAAAGGGGTATACGCAGTATTTT. It is translated as CASSSLATKGYTQYF.